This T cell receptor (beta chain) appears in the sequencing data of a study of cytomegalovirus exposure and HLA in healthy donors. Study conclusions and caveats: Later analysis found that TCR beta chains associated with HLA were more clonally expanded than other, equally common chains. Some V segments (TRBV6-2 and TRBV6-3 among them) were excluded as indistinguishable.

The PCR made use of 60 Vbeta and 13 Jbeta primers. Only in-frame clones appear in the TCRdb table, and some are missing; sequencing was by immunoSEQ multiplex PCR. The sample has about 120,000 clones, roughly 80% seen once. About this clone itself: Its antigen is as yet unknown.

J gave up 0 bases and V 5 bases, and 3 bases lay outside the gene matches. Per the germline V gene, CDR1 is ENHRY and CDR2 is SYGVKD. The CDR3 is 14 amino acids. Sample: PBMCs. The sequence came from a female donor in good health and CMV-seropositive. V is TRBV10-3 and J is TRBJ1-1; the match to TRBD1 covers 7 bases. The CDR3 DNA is TGTGCCATCAGTAAACAGGGGTTGAACACTGAAGCTTTCTTT. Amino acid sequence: CAISKQGLNTEAFF.